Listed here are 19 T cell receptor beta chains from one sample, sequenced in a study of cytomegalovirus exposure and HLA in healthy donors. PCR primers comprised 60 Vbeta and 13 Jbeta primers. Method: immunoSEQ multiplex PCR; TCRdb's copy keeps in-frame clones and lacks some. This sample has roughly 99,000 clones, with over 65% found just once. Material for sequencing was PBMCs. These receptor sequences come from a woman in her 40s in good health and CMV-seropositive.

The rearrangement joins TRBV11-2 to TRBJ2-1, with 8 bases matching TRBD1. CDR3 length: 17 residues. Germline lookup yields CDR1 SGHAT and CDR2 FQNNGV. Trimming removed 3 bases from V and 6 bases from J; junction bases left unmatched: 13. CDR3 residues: CASSLRPGGQARNEQFF. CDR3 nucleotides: TGTGCCAGCAGCTTGAGACCCGGGGGACAGGCTCGCAATGAGCAGTTCTTC.

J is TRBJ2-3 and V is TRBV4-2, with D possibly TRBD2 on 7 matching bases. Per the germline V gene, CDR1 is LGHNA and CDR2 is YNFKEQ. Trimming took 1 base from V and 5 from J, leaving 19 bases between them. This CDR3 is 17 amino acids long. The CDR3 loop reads CASSQGDRGGRGDTQYF. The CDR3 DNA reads TGTGCCAGCAGCCAAGGTGATCGCGGGGGCCGGGGAGATACGCAGTATTTT.

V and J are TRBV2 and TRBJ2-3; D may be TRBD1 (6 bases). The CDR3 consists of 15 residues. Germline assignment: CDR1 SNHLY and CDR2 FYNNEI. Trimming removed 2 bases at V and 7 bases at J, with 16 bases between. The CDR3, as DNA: TGTGCCAGCAGTGAAATGGCTGGGGGCGCGTATACGCAGTATTTT. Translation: CASSEMAGGAYTQYF.

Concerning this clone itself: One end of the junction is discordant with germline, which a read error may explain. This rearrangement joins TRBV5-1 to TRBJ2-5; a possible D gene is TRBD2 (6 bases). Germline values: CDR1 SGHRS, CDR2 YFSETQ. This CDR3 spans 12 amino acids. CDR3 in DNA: TGCGCCAGCAGCTTGGTTATCGGGACTTGGCACTTC. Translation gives CASSLVIGTWHF. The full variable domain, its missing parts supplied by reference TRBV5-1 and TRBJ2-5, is KAGVTQTPRYLIKTRGQQVTLSCSPISGHRSVSWYQQTPGQGLQFLFEYFSETQRNKGNFPGRFSGRQFSNSRSEMNVSTLELGDSALYLCASSLVIGTWHFGPGTRLLVL.

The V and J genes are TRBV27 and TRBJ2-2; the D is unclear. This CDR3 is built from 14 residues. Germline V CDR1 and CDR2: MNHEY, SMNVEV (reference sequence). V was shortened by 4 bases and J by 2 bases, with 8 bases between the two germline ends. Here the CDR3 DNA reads TGTGCCAGCAGTTATGAGGTTAACACCGGGGAGCTGTTTTTT. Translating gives CASSYEVNTGELFF.

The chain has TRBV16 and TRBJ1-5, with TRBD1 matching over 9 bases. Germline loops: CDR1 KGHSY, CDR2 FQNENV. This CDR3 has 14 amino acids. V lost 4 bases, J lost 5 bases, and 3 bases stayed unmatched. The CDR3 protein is CASSPGQGYQPQHF. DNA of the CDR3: TGTGCCAGCAGCCCGGGACAGGGATATCAGCCCCAGCATTTT.

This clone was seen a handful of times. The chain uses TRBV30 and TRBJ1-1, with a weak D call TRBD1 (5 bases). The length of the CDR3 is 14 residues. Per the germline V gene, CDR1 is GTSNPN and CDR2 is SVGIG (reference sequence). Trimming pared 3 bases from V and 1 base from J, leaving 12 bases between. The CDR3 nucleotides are TGTGCCTGGAGGGCAGACAGCCCGAACACTGAAGCTTTCTTT. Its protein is CAWRADSPNTEAFF.

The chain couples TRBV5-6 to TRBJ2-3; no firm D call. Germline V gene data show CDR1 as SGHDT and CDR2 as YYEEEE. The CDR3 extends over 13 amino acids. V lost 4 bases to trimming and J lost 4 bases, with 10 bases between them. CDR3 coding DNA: TGTGCCAGCAGCCCCTATGAGTCAGATACGCAGTATTTT. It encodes CASSPYESDTQYF.

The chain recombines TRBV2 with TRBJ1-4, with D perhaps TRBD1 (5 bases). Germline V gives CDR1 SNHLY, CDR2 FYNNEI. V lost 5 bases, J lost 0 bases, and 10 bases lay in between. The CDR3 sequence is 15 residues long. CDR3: CASSLQGTTNEKLFF. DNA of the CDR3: TGTGCCAGCAGTCTTCAGGGCACAACTAATGAAAAACTGTTTTTT.

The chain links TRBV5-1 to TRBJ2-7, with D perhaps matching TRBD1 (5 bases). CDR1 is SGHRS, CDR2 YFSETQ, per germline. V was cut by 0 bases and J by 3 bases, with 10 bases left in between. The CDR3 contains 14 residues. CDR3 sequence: CASSLVSGNYEQYF. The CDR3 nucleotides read TGCGCCAGCAGCTTGGTTTCAGGGAACTACGAGCAGTACTTC.

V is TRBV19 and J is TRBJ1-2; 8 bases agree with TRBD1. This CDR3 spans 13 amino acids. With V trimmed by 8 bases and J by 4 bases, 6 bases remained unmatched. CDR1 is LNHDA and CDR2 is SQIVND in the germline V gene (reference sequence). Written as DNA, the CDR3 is TGTGCCAGTTCGACAGGGGCTCTCTATGGCTACACCTTC. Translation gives CASSTGALYGYTF.

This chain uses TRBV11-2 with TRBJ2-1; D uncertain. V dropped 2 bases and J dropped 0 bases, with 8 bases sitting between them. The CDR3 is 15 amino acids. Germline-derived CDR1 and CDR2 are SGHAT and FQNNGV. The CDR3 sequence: CASSLTDSSYNEQFF. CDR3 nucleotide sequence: TGTGCCAGCAGCTTAACAGATAGCTCCTACAATGAGCAGTTCTTC.

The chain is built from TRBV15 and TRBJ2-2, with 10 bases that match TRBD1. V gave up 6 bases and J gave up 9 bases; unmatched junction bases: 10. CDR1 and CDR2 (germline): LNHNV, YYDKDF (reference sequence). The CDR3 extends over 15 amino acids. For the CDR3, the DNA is TGTGCCACCAGTTCCAAGGGACAGGGGTACCGGGAGCTGTTTTTT. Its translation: CATSSKGQGYRELFF. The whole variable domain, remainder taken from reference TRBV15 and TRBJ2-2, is DAMVIQNPRYQVTQFGKPVTLSCSQTLNHNVMYWYQQKSSQAPKLLFHYYDKDFNNEADTPDNFQSRRPNTSFCFLDIRSPGLGDTAMYLCATSSKGQGYRELFFGEGSRLTVL.

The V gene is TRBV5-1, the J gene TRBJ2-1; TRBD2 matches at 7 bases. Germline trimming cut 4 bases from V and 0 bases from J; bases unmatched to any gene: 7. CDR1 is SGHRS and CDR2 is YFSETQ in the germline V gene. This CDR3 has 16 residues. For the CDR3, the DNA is TGCGCCAGCAGCATTACTAGCGTGAGCTCCTACAATGAGCAGTTCTTC. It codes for CASSITSVSSYNEQFF.

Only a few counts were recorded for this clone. This CDR3 is CASITSASTEAFF. CDR3 nucleotide sequence: TGTGCCAGTATCACAAGCGCGAGCACTGAAGCTTTCTTT. The V gene is TRBV6-1, the J gene TRBJ1-1, with D uncertain. Per the germline V gene, CDR1 is MNHNS and CDR2 is SASEGT. The CDR3 length is 13 residues. Trimming took 9 bases from V and 4 from J, leaving 15 bases between them.

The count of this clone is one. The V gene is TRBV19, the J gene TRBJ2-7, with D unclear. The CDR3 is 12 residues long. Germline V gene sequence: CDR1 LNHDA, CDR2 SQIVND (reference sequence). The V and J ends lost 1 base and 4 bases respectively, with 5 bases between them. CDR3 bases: TGTGCCAGTAGTATAGGACATTACGAGCAGTACTTC. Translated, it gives CASSIGHYEQYF.

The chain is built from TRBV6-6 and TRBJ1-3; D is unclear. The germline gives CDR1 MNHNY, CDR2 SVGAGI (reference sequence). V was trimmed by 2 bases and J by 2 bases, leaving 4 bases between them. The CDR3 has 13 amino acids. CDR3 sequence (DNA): TGTGCCAGCAGTTACCCCACTGGAAACACCATATATTTT. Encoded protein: CASSYPTGNTIYF.

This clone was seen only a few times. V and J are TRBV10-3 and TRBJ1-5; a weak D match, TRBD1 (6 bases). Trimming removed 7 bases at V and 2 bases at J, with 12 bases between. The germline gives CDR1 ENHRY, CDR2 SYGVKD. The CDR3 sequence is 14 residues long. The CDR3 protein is CAIKSDSGNQPQHF. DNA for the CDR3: TGTGCCATCAAATCGGACAGTGGCAATCAGCCCCAGCATTTT.

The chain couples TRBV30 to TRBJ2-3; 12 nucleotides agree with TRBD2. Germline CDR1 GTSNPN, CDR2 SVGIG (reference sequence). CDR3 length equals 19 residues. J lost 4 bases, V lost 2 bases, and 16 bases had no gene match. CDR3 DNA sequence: TGTGCCTGGAGTCCCCCGGGACTAGCGGGTCCCAGTCGGGCAGATACGCAGTATTTT. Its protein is CAWSPPGLAGPSRADTQYF.